This T cell receptor beta chain comes out of a study of brain metastases from non-small cell lung cancer. Study observations and caveats: TCR repertoires overlapped largely between brain metastases and matched primaries. T-cell clones appeared expanded in less than 75% of brain metastases relative to matched primary tumors.

This clone was picked up one time. As yet, its antigen is unknown. The CDR3 is made up of 13 amino acids. Per germline, CDR1 MNHEY and CDR2 SVGEGT. Between the trimmed V and J ends, which lost 4 bases and 6 bases, there was a span of 12 bases. Sequenced by immunoSEQ multiplex PCR; TCRdb stores in-frame clones only, minus some. The sample lists about 1,600 clones; approximately 80% were seen once. Sequenced material: primary lung tumor tissue. The receptor's source is a donor at least 40 years old with non-small cell lung cancer. The chain links TRBV6-2 or TRBV6-3 to TRBJ1-1, with no clear D. CDR3 loop: CASSFNPEAEAFF. DNA for the CDR3: TGTGCCAGCAGTTTCAACCCAGAGGCTGAAGCTTTCTTT.